The 9 T cell receptor beta chains reported below all come from one sample, sequenced in a study of patients and donors after allogeneic stem cell transplantation. Via MiXCR, TCRdb re-called the RT-PCR reads, giving one row per CDR3 protein. The table records approximately 220,000 distinct CDR3 sequences, over 30% of them present only once. Source material: blood, either unsorted or a sorted T cell fraction (not recorded which). These receptors were collected from a human donor who was either an allogeneic HSCT recipient or a stem cell or donor lymphocyte infusion donor (not recorded which). It is not recorded whose cells these are; they may come from a transplant donor.

This chain connects TRBV5-1 to TRBJ2-3; D uncertain. V lost 4 bases to trimming and J lost 1 base, with 16 bases between them. CDR3 length equals 16 residues. Germline V gene sequence: CDR1 SGHRS, CDR2 YFSETQ. As DNA, the CDR3 is TGCGCCAGCAGCCCCGACCCTAGGGTGGGCACAGATACGCAGTATTTT. Translation gives CASSPDPRVGTDTQYF. Complete variable domain (other parts from reference TRBV5-1 and TRBJ2-3): KAGVTQTPRYLIKTRGQQVTLSCSPISGHRSVSWYQQTPGQGLQFLFEYFSETQRNKGNFPGRFSGRQFSNSRSEMNVSTLELGDSALYLCASSPDPRVGTDTQYFGPGTRLTVL.

The chain joins TRBV5-1 to TRBJ1-4; unclear D gene. The germline CDR1 and CDR2 sequences are SGHRS and YFSETQ. Deletions cut 3 bases from V and 8 bases from J, with 5 bases between. This CDR3 has 11 residues. The CDR3 DNA is TGCGCCAGCAGCTGGGGAGAAAAACTGTTTTTT. Translation: CASSWGEKLFF.

Only one count was recorded for this clonotype. This sequence joins TRBV18 and TRBJ1-1; 8 bases fit TRBD1. This CDR3 has 14 amino acids. The germline V gene has CDR1 KGHSH and CDR2 LQKENI. Unmatched junction bases numbered 9, after V lost 5 bases and J lost 7 bases. The CDR3 here is CASSSPGQGDEAFF. CDR3 bases: TGTGCCAGCTCATCCCCCGGACAGGGTGATGAAGCTTTCTTT.

This clonotype was counted a few times. V gene TRBV12-3 or TRBV12-4 combines with J gene TRBJ1-2; the D gene is possibly TRBD1 (5 bases). The CDR3 is 14 residues long. Trimming left V 2 bases short and J 8 bases short, with 15 bases between. CDR3 loop: CASSLNRISYGYTF. Written as DNA, the CDR3 is TGTGCCAGCAGTTTAAACAGGATCTCGTACGGCTACACCTTC.

V is TRBV5-1 and J is TRBJ1-2, with 9 bases aligning to TRBD1. The CDR3 runs to 15 residues. CDR1 and CDR2 from the germline V gene are SGHRS and YFSETQ. Trimming removed 0 bases from V and 8 bases from J; junction bases left unmatched: 8. The CDR3 DNA follows: TGCGCCAGCAGCTTGGGGCAACAGGGGGCGCAGGGCTACACCTTC. It yields the protein CASSLGQQGAQGYTF.

This clonotype was detected only a few times. The DNA of the CDR3 is TGTGCCAGCAGCTTAGAAAGGTATGAAGCTTTCTTT. Protein product: CASSLERYEAFF. The chain has TRBV7-2 and TRBJ1-1; D remains ambiguous. Germline assignment: CDR1 SGHTA and CDR2 FQGNSA. The CDR3 totals 12 residues. Trimming pared 1 base from V and 7 bases from J, leaving 7 bases between.

There are a few counts of this clonotype. For the CDR3, the DNA is TGTGCCAGCAGTTCTCAACGTCAGCCCCAGCATTTT. It yields the protein CASSSQRQPQHF. The V and J genes are TRBV28 and TRBJ1-5; D ambiguous. The CDR3 is made up of 12 amino acids. Germline V gene data show CDR1 as MDHEN and CDR2 as SYDVKM. The germline V and J ends were trimmed by 4 bases and 6 bases, with 7 bases remaining between them.

The sample holds one count of this clonotype. The gene calls are TRBV5-1 and TRBJ1-2, with TRBD1 matching over 9 bases. The CDR3 contains 14 residues. Germline V gene sequence: CDR1 SGHRS, CDR2 YFSETQ. J gave up 8 bases and V 2 bases, and 7 bases lay outside the gene matches. The DNA of the CDR3 is TGCGCCAGCAGCTTATCGGGACAGGGAATAGGCTACACCTTC. Translated: CASSLSGQGIGYTF.

The chain combines TRBV5-1 with TRBJ1-1; 8 positions agree with TRBD1. The CDR3 covers 16 residues. Looked up from germline, CDR1 is SGHRS and CDR2 is YFSETQ. The V gene end was trimmed by 3 bases and the J gene end by 3 bases; junction bases not matched to a gene: 10. This CDR3 is CASSSITETGDTEAFF. The DNA for the CDR3 is TGCGCCAGCAGCTCCATAACTGAGACAGGGGACACTGAAGCTTTCTTT. Full variable domain (missing parts from reference TRBV5-1 and TRBJ1-1): KAGVTQTPRYLIKTRGQQVTLSCSPISGHRSVSWYQQTPGQGLQFLFEYFSETQRNKGNFPGRFSGRQFSNSRSEMNVSTLELGDSALYLCASSSITETGDTEAFFGQGTRLTVV.